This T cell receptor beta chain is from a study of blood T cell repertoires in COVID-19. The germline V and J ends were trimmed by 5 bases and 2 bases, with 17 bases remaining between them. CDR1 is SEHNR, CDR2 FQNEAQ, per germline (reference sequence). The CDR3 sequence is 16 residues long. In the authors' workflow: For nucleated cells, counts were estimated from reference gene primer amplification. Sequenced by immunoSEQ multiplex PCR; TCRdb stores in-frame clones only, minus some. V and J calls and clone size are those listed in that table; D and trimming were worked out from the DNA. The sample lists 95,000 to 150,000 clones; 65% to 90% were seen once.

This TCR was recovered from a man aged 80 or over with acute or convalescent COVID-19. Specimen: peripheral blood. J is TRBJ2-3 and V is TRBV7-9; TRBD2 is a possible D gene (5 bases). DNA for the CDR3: TGTGCCAGCAGCCGAAGTTCGGCGGGTAACACAGATACGCAGTATTTT. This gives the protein CASSRSSAGNTDTQYF.